One sample yielded the 31 T cell receptor beta chains listed below, sequenced in a study of control samples from healthy donors and cancer patients. Some clones are missing from TCRdb's copy, which holds only in-frame ones; the method was immunoSEQ multiplex PCR. The sample includes 150,000 to 200,000 clones, 90% of them seen just once. What was sequenced was blood. The receptors were gathered from a woman aged 45-60 years in good health.

As regards this clone: The sample holds other DNA sequences that translate to the same CDR3. The chain joins TRBV28 to TRBJ2-7; no reliable D call. The CDR3 runs 13 residues. The V and J ends lost 5 bases and 0 bases respectively, with 8 bases between them. CDR1 is MDHEN and CDR2 is SYDVKM in the germline V gene. The CDR3 DNA reads TGTGCCAGCAGTCCCCCCAGCTCCTACGAGCAGTACTTC. Protein product: CASSPPSSYEQYF.

V is TRBV2 and J is TRBJ1-6, with D hard to call. The CDR3 is 14 amino acids. Germline assignment: CDR1 SNHLY and CDR2 FYNNEI. V dropped 3 bases and J dropped 7 bases, with 10 bases sitting between them. The CDR3 bases are TGTGCCAGCAGTGAGGAGGCCAGGAATTCACCCCTCCACTTT. This gives the protein CASSEEARNSPLHF.

The rearrangement joins TRBV28 to TRBJ1-3; 7 nucleotides line up with TRBD1. There are 16 residues in the CDR3. V lost 2 bases to trimming and J lost 0 bases; unmatched junction nucleotides: 4. Germline values: CDR1 MDHEN, CDR2 SYDVKM. This CDR3 is CASSLNRGSSGNTIYF. The CDR3 DNA reads TGTGCCAGCAGTTTAAACAGGGGAAGCTCTGGAAACACCATATATTTT.

This chain connects TRBV9 to TRBJ2-3, with D unclear. This CDR3 has 15 residues. Trimming stripped 0 bases from V and 1 base from J, with 9 bases between. Germline CDR1 reads SGDLS; CDR2 reads YYNGEE. CDR3 bases: TGTGCCAGCAGCGTAGGAGGTTACGGCACAGATACGCAGTATTTT. Protein product: CASSVGGYGTDTQYF. Looking up the rest from reference TRBV9 and TRBJ2-3 gives the full variable domain: DSGVTQTPKHLITATGQRVTLRCSPRSGDLSVYWYQQSLDQGLQFLIQYYNGEERAKGNILERFSAQQFPDLHSELNLSSLELGDSALYFCASSVGGYGTDTQYFGPGTRLTVL.

The chain carries TRBV28 and TRBJ2-4; possible D gene TRBD2, 6 bases. There are 16 residues in the CDR3. The germline V gene has CDR1 MDHEN and CDR2 SYDVKM. V lost 0 bases, J lost 0 bases, and 9 bases lay in between. CDR3 in amino acids: CASSLWRGGAKNIQYF. The CDR3 DNA sequence: TGTGCCAGCAGTTTATGGCGGGGAGGAGCCAAAAACATTCAGTACTTC.

The genes are TRBV6-2 or TRBV6-3 and TRBJ2-5; D not certain. V lost 6 bases, J lost 4 bases, and 18 bases lay in between. The CDR3 contains 15 residues. Germline loops: CDR1 MNHEY, CDR2 SVGEGT. The DNA for the CDR3 is TGTGCCAGCAGCCACAGCATTACCGCTTCAGAGACCCAGTACTTC. Its translation: CASSHSITASETQYF.

This chain joins TRBV21-1 and TRBJ1-6. TRBV21-1 is recorded as a pseudogene. The CDR3 spans 12 residues. The CDR3 region is CASRRFLRDLHF. CDR3 in DNA: TGTGCCAGCAGGAGATTTCTTCGGGACCTCCACTTT.

A remark on this clone: This specimen includes other DNA sequences encoding the same CDR3. The gene calls are TRBV7-2 and TRBJ1-2; no clear D. This CDR3 has 14 residues. With 4 bases removed from V and 4 bases from J, the gap between germline ends came to 13 bases. Germline V gene lookup returns CDR1 SGHTA and CDR2 FQGNSA. The CDR3 region is CASSSPEPSYGYTF. The CDR3, as DNA: TGTGCCAGCAGCTCTCCAGAGCCCTCCTATGGCTACACCTTC.

The J gene is TRBJ1-1, the V gene TRBV6-5; tentatively, D is TRBD1 (5 bases). Trimming left V 0 bases short and J 8 bases short, with 13 bases between. The V gene's germline CDR1 is MNHEY and CDR2 SVGAGI. The CDR3 consists of 14 residues. The CDR3 DNA reads as TGTGCCAGCAGTTACTCCATCCAGGGTGGGGAAGCTTTCTTT. Amino acid sequence: CASSYSIQGGEAFF.

This rearrangement joins TRBV7-2 to TRBJ2-3; TRBD1 might be the D (7 bases). The germline gives CDR1 SGHTA, CDR2 FQGNSA. Deletions cut 3 bases from V and 5 bases from J, with 9 bases between. The CDR3 is 13 residues long. This CDR3 is CASSFQGGDTQYF. The CDR3 DNA reads as TGTGCCAGCAGCTTTCAGGGGGGAGATACGCAGTATTTT. The whole variable domain, remainder taken from reference TRBV7-2 and TRBJ2-3, is GAGVSQSPSNKVTEKGKDVELRCDPISGHTALYWYRQSLGQGLEFLIYFQGNSAPDKSGLPSDRFSAERTGGSVSTLTIQRTQQEDSAVYLCASSFQGGDTQYFGPGTRLTVL.

The V gene is TRBV6-5, the J gene TRBJ1-1; 7 bases align to TRBD1. V gave up 4 bases and J gave up 4 bases; unmatched junction bases: 3. CDR3 length: 13 amino acids. Looked up from germline, CDR1 is MNHEY and CDR2 is SVGAGI. CDR3 protein: CASSSQGGTEAFF. For the CDR3, the DNA is TGTGCCAGCAGTTCCCAGGGGGGCACTGAAGCTTTCTTT.

CDR3 nucleotides: TGTGCCAGTCGGACAGGGGTGTATGGCTACACCTTC. This encodes CASRTGVYGYTF. The chain links TRBV27 to TRBJ1-2, with 9 bases identical to TRBD1. The germline V gene encodes CDR1 MNHEY and CDR2 SMNVEV (reference sequence). V shed 9 bases and J 5 bases; nucleotides not matched to a gene: 4. The CDR3 is 12 amino acids.

The chain recombines TRBV30 with TRBJ2-1; maybe TRBD1 (7 bases). Per germline, CDR1 GTSNPN and CDR2 SVGIG (reference sequence). The V gene lost 8 bases and the J gene lost 8 bases, with 19 bases spanning the gap. This CDR3 is 13 amino acids long. The CDR3 nucleotides read TGTGCCGGAGACAGGGACTTTAGGGATGAGCAGTTCTTC. Amino acids: CAGDRDFRDEQFF.

This clone was seen only once. The chain employs TRBV28 and TRBJ2-4, with a tentative D call TRBD2 (5 bases). V was pared by 7 bases and J by 0 bases, with 10 bases between. This CDR3 spans 14 amino acids. Germline CDR1 is MDHEN and CDR2 is SYDVKM. The CDR3, as DNA: TGTGCCAGCACTAGCTACCTAGCCAAAAACATTCAGTACTTC. This codes for CASTSYLAKNIQYF.

CDR3 region: CASSSAQWTGAPGELFF. CDR3 DNA sequence: TGCGCCAGCAGCTCGGCCCAATGGACAGGGGCCCCCGGGGAGCTGTTTTTT. The genes are TRBV4-3 and TRBJ2-2, with 9 nucleotides matching TRBD1. Unmatched junction bases numbered 13, after V lost 5 bases and J lost 6 bases. This CDR3 contains 17 residues. Germline CDR1 is LGHNA and CDR2 is YSLEER.

Only a few counts were recorded for this clone. The V and J genes are TRBV14 and TRBJ1-3; D uncertain. Trimming took off 1 base at V and 1 base at J, with 8 bases between the two ends. CDR1 SGHDN and CDR2 FVKESK come from the germline V gene. CDR3 length equals 15 residues. The CDR3 coding sequence is TGTGCCAGCAGCCAAGCCCTGGGTTCTGGAAACACCATATATTTT. Translated: CASSQALGSGNTIYF.

The chain employs TRBV7-2 and TRBJ1-2; 7 bases fit TRBD1. CDR3 size: 15 residues. The V gene end was trimmed by 1 base and the J gene end by 4 bases; junction bases not matched to a gene: 6. Per germline, CDR1 SGHTA and CDR2 FQGNSA. In DNA, the CDR3 is TGTGCCAGCAGCTTAGGGACAGGAGAGTCCTATGGCTACACCTTC. Amino acid sequence: CASSLGTGESYGYTF.

The genes are TRBV11-3 and TRBJ2-5; TRBD1 matches 8 bases. CDR3 size: 12 residues. Losses at the gene ends were 1 base for V and 10 bases for J; bases not matched to a gene: 2. The germline gives CDR1 SGHNT, CDR2 YENEEA. This CDR3 reads CASSLAGQVQYF. Written as DNA, the CDR3 is TGTGCCAGCAGCTTAGCGGGACAGGTCCAGTACTTC. The entire variable domain, with the rest obtained from reference TRBV11-3 and TRBJ2-5, is as follows: EAGVVQSPRYKIIEKKQPVAFWCNPISGHNTLYWYLQNLGQGPELLIRYENEEAVDDSQLPKDRFSAERLKGVDSTLKIQPAELGDSAVYLCASSLAGQVQYFGPGTRLLVL.

The chain couples TRBV14 to TRBJ2-7; maybe TRBD2 (5 bases). This CDR3 comprises 12 residues. Trimming left V 1 base short and J 4 bases short, with 5 bases between. Germline CDR1 SGHDN, CDR2 FVKESK. CDR3 sequence reads: CASSQGGYEQYF. DNA for the CDR3: TGTGCCAGCAGCCAAGGAGGGTACGAGCAGTACTTC.

The chain carries TRBV3-1 (or the pseudogene TRBV3-2) and TRBJ2-7; 9 bases are a match to TRBD1. J lost 6 bases, V lost 0 bases, and 12 bases had no gene match. This CDR3 region has 17 residues. The germline gives CDR1 LGHDT, CDR2 YNNKEL (reference sequence). The CDR3 DNA reads as TGTGCCAGCAGCCAAGAAACAACGACAGGGGGGACCTCCGAGCAGTACTTC. This sequence encodes CASSQETTTGGTSEQYF.

The chain joins TRBV13 to TRBJ1-1, with D maybe TRBD1 (5 bases). The V gene lost 1 base and the J gene lost 6 bases, with 21 bases spanning the gap. Germline CDR1 PRHDT, CDR2 FYEKMQ (reference sequence). The CDR3 loop spans 17 amino acids. The CDR3 protein is CASSLDVADSGNAEAFF. The CDR3 DNA sequence: TGTGCCAGCAGCTTAGATGTGGCAGACAGCGGAAACGCTGAAGCTTTCTTT.

The chain couples TRBV18 to TRBJ2-1; D might be TRBD1 or TRBD2, each matching 7 bases. The CDR3 sequence is 16 residues long. Trimming took 10 bases from V and 2 from J, leaving 21 bases between them. Germline CDR1 is KGHSH and CDR2 is LQKENI. Written as DNA, the CDR3 is TGTGCCACCACCCCTTCAGGGGGGGGTACCTACAATGAGCAGTTCTTC. Amino acids: CATTPSGGGTYNEQFF.

The chain recombines TRBV25-1 with TRBJ1-1; no firm D call. Looked up from germline, CDR1 is MGHDK and CDR2 is SYGVNS. The germline V and J ends were trimmed by 1 base and 10 bases, with 7 bases remaining between them. The CDR3 runs 11 residues. CDR3 DNA: TGTGCCAGCAGTGAATGGGATGCAGCTTTCTTT. It yields the protein CASSEWDAAFF.

This clone was seen a handful of times. The chain recombines TRBV18 with TRBJ2-7; either TRBD1 or TRBD2 may supply D (6 bases each). Germline assignment: CDR1 KGHSH and CDR2 LQKENI. This CDR3 has 14 amino acids. Trimming stripped 2 bases from V and 3 bases from J, with 11 bases between. CDR3 region: CASSPYGGNYEQYF. CDR3 in DNA: TGTGCCAGCTCACCATACGGGGGCAACTACGAGCAGTACTTC.

This rearrangement joins TRBV6-4 to TRBJ2-2; D gene uncertain. The germline V gene has CDR1 MRHNA and CDR2 SNTAGT. The CDR3 is made up of 14 amino acids. Trimming removed 4 bases from V and 2 bases from J, with 8 bases in between. The CDR3 is CASSVDGNTGELFF. The CDR3 coding sequence is TGTGCCAGCAGTGTGGACGGAAACACCGGGGAGCTGTTTTTT.

The V call is TRBV30, the J call TRBJ1-1, with D tentatively TRBD1 (6 bases). Germline CDR1 and CDR2: GTSNPN and SVGIG (reference sequence). The CDR3 is 15 amino acids. CDR3 residues: CACRGGNGVGTEAFF. The CDR3 nucleotides are TGTGCTTGTCGAGGGGGAAATGGGGTCGGGACTGAAGCTTTCTTT.

V gene TRBV7-8 combines with J gene TRBJ1-1, with unresolved D. Trimming stripped 6 bases from V and 0 bases from J, with 8 bases between. This CDR3 contains 13 residues. CDR1 SGHVS and CDR2 FQNEAQ come from the germline V gene. In nucleotides, the CDR3 is TGTGCCAGCAGTCCCCAAGTGAACACTGAAGCTTTCTTT. Translating gives CASSPQVNTEAFF.

The chain links TRBV4-3 to TRBJ1-4; TRBD1 might be the D (5 bases). This CDR3 comprises 14 residues. V was shortened by 0 bases and J by 6 bases, with 8 bases between the two germline ends. Per the germline V gene, CDR1 is LGHNA and CDR2 is YSLEER. The CDR3 spells CASSQDGADEKLFF. The CDR3 bases are TGCGCCAGCAGCCAAGATGGGGCGGATGAAAAACTGTTTTTT.

The J gene is TRBJ2-3, the V gene TRBV5-1, with D tentatively TRBD1 or TRBD2 (6 bases each). This CDR3 is 17 amino acids long. Germline V gene data show CDR1 as SGHRS and CDR2 as YFSETQ. V was trimmed by 0 bases and J by 1 base, leaving 15 bases between them. The chain's CDR3 is CASSLAVGGPGTDTQYF. Here the CDR3 DNA reads TGCGCCAGCAGCTTGGCCGTTGGGGGGCCTGGCACAGATACGCAGTATTTT.

The rearrangement uses TRBV24-1 and TRBJ2-1; D unclear. Trimming removed 4 bases from V and 6 bases from J, with 12 bases in between. The length of the CDR3 is 14 residues. Per the germline V gene, CDR1 is KGHDR and CDR2 is SFDVKD. The CDR3, as DNA: TGTGCCACCAGTGAACCCGGTAGAGGCAATGAGCAGTTCTTC. This translates into CATSEPGRGNEQFF.

This chain joins TRBV19 and TRBJ2-1; 9 bases are a match to TRBD2. Germline V gene sequence: CDR1 LNHDA, CDR2 SQIVND (reference sequence). The V segment lost 6 bases and the J segment 4 bases; nucleotides outside the gene matches: 7. This CDR3 spans 15 amino acids. CDR3 in DNA: TGTGCCAGTAGAAATAGCGGGGGAACTTACAATGAGCAGTTCTTC. Translating gives CASRNSGGTYNEQFF.